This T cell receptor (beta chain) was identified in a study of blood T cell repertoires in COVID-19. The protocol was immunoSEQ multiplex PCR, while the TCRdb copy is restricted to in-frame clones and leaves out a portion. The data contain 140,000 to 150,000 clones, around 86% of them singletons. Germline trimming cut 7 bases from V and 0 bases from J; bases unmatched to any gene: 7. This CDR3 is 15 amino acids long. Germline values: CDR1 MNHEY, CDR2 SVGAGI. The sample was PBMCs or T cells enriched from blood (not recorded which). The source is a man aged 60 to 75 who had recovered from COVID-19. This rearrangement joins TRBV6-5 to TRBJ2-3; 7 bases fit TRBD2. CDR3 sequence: CASTLGGGSTDTQYF. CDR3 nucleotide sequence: TGTGCCAGCACCCTAGGCGGGGGAAGCACAGATACGCAGTATTTT.